This T cell receptor beta chain came from a study of vaccination and CD4 T cells after COVID-19. About the study: For control cultures, the treatment was a CEFX pool, an HIV-1 Nef pool, or no peptide.

With regard to this clonotype: Its matching antigen is unknown.

As to treatment: approximately 10-day PBMC culture with coronavirus spike peptide pools or control peptides (ViraFEST assay). For ViraFEST, peptide pools expanded antigen-specific T cells, after which the TCRs were sequenced. PBMCs were cultured at some 2.1 million per well with around 10 IU/ml IL-2 and roughly 10 ug/ml peptide pools. Sequencing of DNA taken from cultured CD4+ T cells relied on the Oncomine TCR Beta short-read assay. TCRdb called the PCR reads again in MiXCR, with one record for every CDR3 protein. The sample consists of 8,400 or so distinct CDR3 sequences, 60% to 70% of them appearing once. Germline loops: CDR1 SGHNT, CDR2 YENEEA. Trimming shortened V by 5 bases and J by 4 bases, and 17 bases separated the two germline ends. This CDR3 contains 16 residues.

The V and J genes are TRBV11-3 and TRBJ2-2; D could derive from TRBD1 or TRBD2 (6 bases each). The specimen sequenced was CD4+ T cells from blood, cultured in vitro. The sequence came from a human donor who had recovered from COVID-19. The CDR3 coding sequence is TGTGCCAGCAGCCCTAAAGGGGGGTCGGGCACCGGGGAGCTGTTTTTT. Encoded protein: CASSPKGGSGTGELFF.